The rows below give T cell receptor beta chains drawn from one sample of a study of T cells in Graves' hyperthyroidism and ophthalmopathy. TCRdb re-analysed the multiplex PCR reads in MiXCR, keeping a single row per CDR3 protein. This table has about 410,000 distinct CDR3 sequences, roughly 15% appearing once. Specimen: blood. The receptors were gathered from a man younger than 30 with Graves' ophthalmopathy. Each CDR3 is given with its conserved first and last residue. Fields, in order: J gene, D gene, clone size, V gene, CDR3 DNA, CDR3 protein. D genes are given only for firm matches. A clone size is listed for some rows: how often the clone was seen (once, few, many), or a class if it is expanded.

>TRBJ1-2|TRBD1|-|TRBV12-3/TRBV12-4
TGTGCCGCCCCCAGGAGGACAGGGGTTGGCTACACCTTC
CAAPRRTGVGYTF
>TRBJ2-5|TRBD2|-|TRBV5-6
TGTGCCAGCAGCTGGTACAGACTAGCGGGAAACTCAATTCAAGAGACCCAGTACTTC
CASSWYRLAGNSIQETQYF
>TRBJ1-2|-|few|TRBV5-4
TGTGCCAGCAGCTTGGAGGACCATACGACCCGCTATGGCTACACCTTC
CASSLEDHTTRYGYTF
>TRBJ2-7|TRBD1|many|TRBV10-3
TGTGCCATCAGGGACGGGACAGGCGAGCAGTACTTC
CAIRDGTGEQYF
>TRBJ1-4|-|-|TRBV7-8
TGTGCCAGCAGCTTAGTAAGGCTTGCAACTAATGAAAAACTGTTTTTT
CASSLVRLATNEKLFF
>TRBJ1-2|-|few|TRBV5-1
TGCGCCAGCAGGGAAGGTGAGGCGTTCTATGGCTACACCTTC
CASREGEAFYGYTF
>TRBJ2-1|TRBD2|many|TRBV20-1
TGCAGTGCTGGGGGACTAGCGGGAGGAGGCTACAATGAGCAGTTCTTC
CSAGGLAGGGYNEQFF
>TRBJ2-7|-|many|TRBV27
TGTGCCAGCAGTTTCCGACTAGGCCAGCGAATCACAGTCGAGCAGTACTTC
CASSFRLGQRITVEQYF
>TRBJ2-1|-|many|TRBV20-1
TGCAGTGCTAGTCAGAGGAATGAGCAGTTCTTC
CSASQRNEQFF
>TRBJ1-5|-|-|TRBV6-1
TGTGCCAGCAGTGAAGCGTTAAATCAGCCCCAGCATTTT
CASSEALNQPQHF
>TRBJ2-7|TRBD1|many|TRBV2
TGTGCCAGCAGGGGGAGCAGGGGGTACGAGCAGTACTTC
CASRGSRGYEQYF
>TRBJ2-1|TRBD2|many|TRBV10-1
TGCGCCAGCAGTGAAGTTAGTCTAGCGGGCTACAATGAGCAGTTCTTC
CASSEVSLAGYNEQFF
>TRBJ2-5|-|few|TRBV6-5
TGTGCCAGCAGTTACTCGGAGGGAGAGACCCAGTACTTC
CASSYSEGETQYF
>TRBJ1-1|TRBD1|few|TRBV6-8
TGTGTCAGCAGTAGGGACAGGTGGAACACTGAAGCTTTCTTT
CVSSRDRWNTEAFF
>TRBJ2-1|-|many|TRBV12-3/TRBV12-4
TGTGCCAGCTCAGATGTCCCGTGGAGCGAGCAGTTCTTC
CASSDVPWSEQFF
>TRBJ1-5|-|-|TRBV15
TGTGCCACCAGCAGGACAGGAAGGGGTAGCAATCAGCCCCAGCATTTT
CATSRTGRGSNQPQHF
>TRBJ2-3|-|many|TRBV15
TGTGCCACCAGCAGCGGGAGAACAGATACGCAGTATTTT
CATSSGRTDTQYF
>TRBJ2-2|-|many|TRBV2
TGTGCCAGCAGTGAAGGAGGGACACGGAACACCGGGGAGCTGTTTTTT
CASSEGGTRNTGELFF
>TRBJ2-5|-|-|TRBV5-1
TGCGCCAGCAGCTTGGAGGACCCCCGTCGTTGGGATGTCCAGTACTTC
CASSLEDPRRWDVQYF
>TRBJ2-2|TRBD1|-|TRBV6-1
TGTGCCAGCAGCCCGGGGACAGGGGCCACCGGGGAGCTGTTTTTT
CASSPGTGATGELFF